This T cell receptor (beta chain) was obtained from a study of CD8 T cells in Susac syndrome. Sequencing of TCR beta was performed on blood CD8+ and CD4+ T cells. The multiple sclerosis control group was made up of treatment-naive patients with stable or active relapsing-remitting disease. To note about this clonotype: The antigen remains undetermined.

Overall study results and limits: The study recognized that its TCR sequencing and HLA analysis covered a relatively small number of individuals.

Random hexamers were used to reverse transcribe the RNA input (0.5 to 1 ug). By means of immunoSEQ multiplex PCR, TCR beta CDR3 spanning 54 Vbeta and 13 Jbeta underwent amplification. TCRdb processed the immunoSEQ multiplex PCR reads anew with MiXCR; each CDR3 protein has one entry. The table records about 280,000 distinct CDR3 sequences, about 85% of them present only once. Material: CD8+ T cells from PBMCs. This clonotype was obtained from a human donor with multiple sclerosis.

The CDR3 DNA reads as TGTGCCAGCAGCGTTACGGAGGGGGATAACACCGGGGAGCTGTTTTTT. This encodes CASSVTEGDNTGELFF. This rearrangement joins TRBV9 to TRBJ2-2, with D perhaps given as TRBD1 or TRBD2 (6 bases each). V gave up 2 bases and J gave up 2 bases, with 13 bases separating them. Germline assignment: CDR1 SGDLS and CDR2 YYNGEE. The CDR3 consists of 16 residues.